Reported below is one T cell receptor (beta chain). A much larger clone lies one base from this, so it may be a read error. For the second PCR, which ran for about 6 to 11 cycles, a sample-barcoded 5' primer and a J-beta primer mix were used. MiXCR was run by TCRdb on the 5' RACE reads, yielding one entry per CDR3 protein. The data show approximately 810,000 distinct CDR3 sequences, with less than 35% seen just once and about 18% held by the top ten. Total RNA was extracted at no less than 6 micrograms per sample. After removal of 6 bases from V and 2 bases from J, the junction contained 7 bases not matched to a gene. Per the germline V gene, CDR1 is MDHEN and CDR2 is SYDVKM. The length of the CDR3 is 14 residues. This specimen belongs to a study of blood T cells in healthy people across ages.

The genes are TRBV28 and TRBJ2-7; 7 nucleotides align to TRBD2. The origin of this receptor is a woman older than 75 in good health. The specimen was blood. CDR3 amino acids: CASRGGTSPYEQYF. The CDR3 DNA is TGTGCCAGCAGGGGAGGGACGAGCCCCTACGAGCAGTACTTC. The variable domain in full, with the rest retrieved from reference TRBV28 and TRBJ2-7, is DVKVTQSSRYLVKRTGEKVFLECVQDMDHENMFWYRQDPGLGLRLIYFSYDVKMKEKGDIPEGYSVSREKKERFSLILESASTNQTSMYLCASRGGTSPYEQYFGPGTRLTVT.